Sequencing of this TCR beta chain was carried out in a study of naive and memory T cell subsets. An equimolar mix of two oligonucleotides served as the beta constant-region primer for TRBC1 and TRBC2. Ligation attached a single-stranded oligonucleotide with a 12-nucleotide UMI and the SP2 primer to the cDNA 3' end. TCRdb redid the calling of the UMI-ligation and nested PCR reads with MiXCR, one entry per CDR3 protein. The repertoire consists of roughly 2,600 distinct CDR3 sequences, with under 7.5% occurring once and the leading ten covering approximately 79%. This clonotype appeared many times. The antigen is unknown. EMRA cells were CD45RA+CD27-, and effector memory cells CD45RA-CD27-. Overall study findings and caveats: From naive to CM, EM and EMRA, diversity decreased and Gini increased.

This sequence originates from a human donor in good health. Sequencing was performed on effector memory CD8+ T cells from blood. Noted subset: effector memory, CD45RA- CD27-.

This CDR3 reads CSAKGGGVFTDTQYF. In DNA form, the CDR3 reads TGCAGTGCAAAAGGGGGCGGGGTCTTCACAGATACGCAGTATTTT. J is TRBJ2-3 and V is TRBV20-1; tentative D call: TRBD1 (7 bases). The CDR3 consists of 15 residues. V lost 6 bases and J lost 2, with 18 bases in between. Germline CDR1 and CDR2: DFQATT and SNEGSKA (reference sequence).